Each of the 27 T cell receptor beta chains below was sequenced from the same sample in a study of T cells of healthy individuals. Each CDR3 protein gets one entry after TCRdb re-called the 5' RACE reads with MiXCR. The sample contains nearly 100,000 distinct CDR3 sequences, around 17% of which appear only once. The receptors stem from a human donor in good health.

The chain carries TRBV7-2 and TRBJ2-7; TRBD2 might be the D (6 bases). The V end lost 1 base, the J end lost 3 bases, and 10 bases lay between the germline ends. This CDR3 has 14 residues. Per germline, CDR1 SGHTA and CDR2 FQGNSA. For the CDR3, the DNA is TGTGCCAGCAGCTTAGGGCAGGGAGGCTACGAGCAGTACTTC. Encoded protein: CASSLGQGGYEQYF.

This clonotype was observed a handful of times. V and J are TRBV20-1 and TRBJ2-1, with D unresolved. Germline CDR1 and CDR2: DFQATT and SNEGSKA (reference sequence). Trimming removed 7 bases at V and 6 bases at J, with 10 bases between. CDR3 length: 11 amino acids. In DNA, the CDR3 is TGCAGTGTTCCGACCCGCAATGAGCAGTTCTTC. Translated: CSVPTRNEQFF.

This clonotype was seen more than once but under ten times. The chain joins TRBV9 to TRBJ2-1; D might be TRBD2 (6 bases). V was cut by 0 bases and J by 5 bases, with 18 bases left in between. The germline V gene encodes CDR1 SGDLS and CDR2 YYNGEE. The CDR3 contains 17 residues. CDR3 region: CASSVALGGFQDNEQFF. CDR3 DNA sequence: TGTGCCAGCAGCGTAGCTCTTGGGGGGTTTCAGGACAATGAGCAGTTCTTC. The complete variable domain, with remaining parts taken from reference TRBV9 and TRBJ2-1, reads DSGVTQTPKHLITATGQRVTLRCSPRSGDLSVYWYQQSLDQGLQFLIQYYNGEERAKGNILERFSAQQFPDLHSELNLSSLELGDSALYFCASSVALGGFQDNEQFFGPGTRLTVL.

The chain links TRBV15 to TRBJ1-5; perhaps TRBD1 as D (6 bases). CDR1 is LNHNV and CDR2 is YYDKDF in the germline V gene (reference sequence). V was shortened by 7 bases and J by 6 bases, with 13 bases between the two germline ends. The CDR3 has 13 amino acids. The CDR3 DNA sequence: TGTGCCACCACGCAGGAGGGGGGTCAGCCCCAGCATTTT. Amino acids: CATTQEGGQPQHF.

In its sample, this clonotype was seen a few times. The chain has TRBV20-1 and TRBJ2-1; D is ambiguous. This CDR3 region has 11 residues. V gave up 3 bases and J gave up 8 bases, with 8 bases separating them. Germline V gene sequence: CDR1 DFQATT, CDR2 SNEGSKA (reference sequence). The CDR3 reads CSARGWDEQFF. The DNA for the CDR3 is TGCAGTGCTAGGGGGTGGGATGAGCAGTTCTTC.

This clonotype was seen at least ten times. The chain combines TRBV6-5 with TRBJ1-5; perhaps TRBD1 as D (5 bases). CDR1 is MNHEY, CDR2 SVGAGI, per germline. The CDR3 has 16 residues. V was clipped by 1 base and J by 7 bases, with 17 bases between them. CDR3 DNA sequence: TGTGCCAGCAGTTACTGGGAGCGGGGGACTTTACAGCCCCAGCATTTT. This translates into CASSYWERGTLQPQHF.

The chain is built from TRBV4-3 and TRBJ2-7; TRBD1 agrees at 7 bases. The CDR3 consists of 16 residues. The germline V gene encodes CDR1 LGHNA and CDR2 YSLEER. V shed 4 bases and J 1 base; nucleotides not matched to a gene: 10. As DNA, the CDR3 is TGCGCCAGCAGCCTGACTGCCGGGACAGTGTCCTACGAGCAGTACTTC. It is translated as CASSLTAGTVSYEQYF.

This clonotype was counted between two and nine times. The J gene is TRBJ2-7, the V gene TRBV4-3; maybe TRBD1 (6 bases). Trimming removed 1 base from V and 3 bases from J, with 10 bases in between. This CDR3 region has 14 residues. Germline V lookup: CDR1 LGHNA, CDR2 YSLEER. In DNA, the CDR3 is TGCGCCAGCAGCCAAGTGGCAGGGGACTACGAGCAGTACTTC. Translating it yields CASSQVAGDYEQYF.

This clonotype was recorded many times. V usage is TRBV5-1 and J usage is TRBJ2-1; D is perhaps TRBD2 (6 bases). The CDR3 sequence is 17 residues long. V was cut by 2 bases and J by 6 bases, with 21 bases left in between. The germline V gene encodes CDR1 SGHRS and CDR2 YFSETQ. The CDR3 here is CASSFLGDFSMSNEQFF. Here the CDR3 DNA reads TGCGCCAGCAGCTTTCTTGGGGACTTCTCAATGTCCAATGAGCAGTTCTTC.

This clonotype has just a few counts. V usage is TRBV4-3 and J usage is TRBJ2-7; D ambiguous. Germline values: CDR1 LGHNA, CDR2 YSLEER. The CDR3 is made up of 15 amino acids. With 0 bases removed from V and 0 bases from J, the gap between germline ends came to 9 bases. The CDR3, as DNA: TGCGCCAGCAGCCAAGATCGTGGGCGCTCCTACGAGCAGTACTTC. Translated, it gives CASSQDRGRSYEQYF.

The gene calls are TRBV5-4 and TRBJ2-7; unclear D gene. V lost 0 bases and J 2 bases, leaving 6 bases between the germline ends. CDR1 and CDR2 (germline): SGHNT, YYREEE (reference sequence). The CDR3 spans 13 residues. CDR3 DNA: TGTGCCAGCAGCTTGGACTTAACCTACGAGCAGTACTTC. As protein: CASSLDLTYEQYF.

This chain connects TRBV2 to TRBJ2-2, with D unresolved. The CDR3 consists of 14 residues. CDR1 is SNHLY, CDR2 FYNNEI, per germline. V lost 4 bases and J lost 3, with 9 bases in between. The CDR3 region is CASSGNSDTGELFF. The CDR3 DNA reads as TGTGCCAGCAGTGGTAACAGCGACACCGGGGAGCTGTTTTTT.

The V call is TRBV28, the J call TRBJ1-1; D is uncertain. The V gene lost 3 bases and the J gene lost 1 base, with 15 bases spanning the gap. The CDR3 contains 16 residues. The germline V gene encodes CDR1 MDHEN and CDR2 SYDVKM. In DNA form, the CDR3 reads TGTGCCAGCAGTTTGAAGTTATTGAACACGAACACTGAAGCTTTCTTT. It yields the protein CASSLKLLNTNTEAFF.

V and J are TRBV29-1 and TRBJ1-3; unclear D gene. Germline V gene lookup returns CDR1 SQVTM and CDR2 ANQGSEA. The CDR3 runs 12 residues. V dropped 3 bases and J dropped 0 bases, with 3 bases sitting between them. CDR3 coding DNA: TGCAGCGTTGAGATCTCTGGAAACACCATATATTTT. It is translated as CSVEISGNTIYF.

This clonotype showed up many times. The CDR3 protein is CASSLVLKLAKNIQYF. The CDR3 nucleotides read TGCGCCAGCAGCCTCGTTTTGAAGTTAGCCAAAAACATTCAGTACTTC. The V and J genes are TRBV4-1 and TRBJ2-4; D ambiguous. CDR1 and CDR2 (germline): MGHRA, YSYEKL. Trimming took 4 bases from V and 0 from J, leaving 13 bases between them. The CDR3 sequence is 16 residues long.

The chain carries TRBV7-3 and TRBJ2-3; 9 positions match TRBD1. The germline V gene encodes CDR1 SGHTA and CDR2 FQGTGA. J lost 6 bases, V lost 6 bases, and 7 bases had no gene match. This CDR3 spans 14 amino acids. CDR3 region: CASSRTGVGDTQYF. The CDR3 nucleotides are TGTGCCAGCAGTAGGACAGGGGTGGGGGATACGCAGTATTTT.

In its sample, this clonotype was seen a few times. CDR3 in amino acids: CASSGEVDTEAFF. CDR3 DNA: TGTGCCAGCAGTGGTGAGGTAGATACTGAAGCTTTCTTT. The chain is built from TRBV2 and TRBJ1-1, with D hard to call. Trimming pared 4 bases from V and 5 bases from J, leaving 11 bases between. The germline gives CDR1 SNHLY, CDR2 FYNNEI. This CDR3 spans 13 amino acids. The variable domain in full, with the rest retrieved from reference TRBV2 and TRBJ1-1, is EPEVTQTPSHQVTQMGQEVILRCVPISNHLYFYWYRQILGQKVEFLVSFYNNEISEKSEIFDDQFSVERPDGSNFTLKIRSTKLEDSAMYFCASSGEVDTEAFFGQGTRLTVV.

This clonotype was seen many times. J is TRBJ2-6 and V is TRBV7-2; 10 nucleotides match TRBD2. Germline CDR1 and CDR2: SGHTA and FQGNSA. The CDR3 is 18 residues long. The V segment lost 2 bases and the J segment 3 bases; nucleotides outside the gene matches: 7. In DNA, the CDR3 is TGTGCCAGCAGCTTATATCTAGCGGGAGAGGGTGGGGCCAACGTCCTGACTTTC. It yields the protein CASSLYLAGEGGANVLTF.

This clonotype was seen at least ten times. The gene calls are TRBV18 and TRBJ2-7; 8 positions match TRBD1. The junction had 7 bases not matched to a gene; V was cut back by 3 bases and J by 6 bases. The germline gives CDR1 KGHSH, CDR2 LQKENI. CDR3 size: 14 residues. CDR3 DNA: TGTGCCAGCTCACCTTCCGGGACAGGCACCGAGCAGTACTTC. It encodes CASSPSGTGTEQYF.

The V and J genes are TRBV6-5 and TRBJ1-1, with D hard to call. V gave up 0 bases and J gave up 7 bases, with 9 bases separating them. Germline CDR1 and CDR2: MNHEY and SVGAGI. This CDR3 has 13 residues. The CDR3 sequence: CASSYSVRGEAFF. The CDR3 DNA reads TGTGCCAGCAGTTACTCGGTCAGAGGTGAAGCTTTCTTT.

The table lists this clonotype with a few counts. The gene calls are TRBV6-2 or TRBV6-3 and TRBJ1-5, with D uncertain. Per germline, CDR1 MNHEY and CDR2 SVGEGT. Trimming removed 5 bases at V and 5 bases at J, with 13 bases between. The CDR3 length is 14 residues. The CDR3 DNA reads TGTGCCAGCAGTCAGACGACGGAAGATCAGCCCCAGCATTTT. Protein: CASSQTTEDQPQHF.

This clonotype was seen ten or more times. The V and J genes are TRBV6-2 or TRBV6-3 and TRBJ1-5, with TRBD1 as a possible D gene (5 bases). Germline V lookup: CDR1 MNHEY, CDR2 SVGEGT. V shed 2 bases and J shed 7 bases, with 12 bases lying between them. The CDR3 is 14 residues long. The CDR3 DNA follows: TGTGCCAGCAGTTACCGGACAATGCGGCAGCCCCAGCATTTT. It encodes CASSYRTMRQPQHF.

This clonotype has at least ten counts. CDR3 sequence reads: CASTDWNTGELFF. The CDR3 DNA follows: TGTGCCAGCACCGACTGGAACACCGGGGAGCTGTTTTTT. The chain combines TRBV12-3 or TRBV12-4 with TRBJ2-2, with D hard to call. This CDR3 contains 13 residues. With 7 bases removed from V and 1 base from J, the gap between germline ends came to 7 bases.

This clonotype was seen only a few times. CDR3 in amino acids: CASSARLAAGNNEQFF. CDR3 in DNA: TGTGCCAGCAGTGCCCGTTTAGCGGCGGGTAACAATGAGCAGTTCTTC. V usage is TRBV2 and J usage is TRBJ2-1; D perhaps matches TRBD2 (6 bases). Trimming stripped 4 bases from V and 5 bases from J, with 18 bases between. CDR3 size: 16 residues. Germline CDR1 SNHLY, CDR2 FYNNEI. The full variable domain, rest sourced from reference TRBV2 and TRBJ2-1, is EPEVTQTPSHQVTQMGQEVILRCVPISNHLYFYWYRQILGQKVEFLVSFYNNEISEKSEIFDDQFSVERPDGSNFTLKIRSTKLEDSAMYFCASSARLAAGNNEQFFGPGTRLTVL.

This clonotype was detected a few times. This sequence joins TRBV28 and TRBJ2-5, with 9 bases that match TRBD1. Losses at the gene ends were 5 bases for V and 2 bases for J; bases not matched to a gene: 9. Germline CDR1 reads MDHEN; CDR2 reads SYDVKM. The CDR3 covers 16 residues. The CDR3 protein is CASSTAGTGSQETQYF. CDR3 coding DNA: TGTGCCAGCAGTACAGCCGGGACAGGGTCTCAAGAGACCCAGTACTTC.

The chain recombines TRBV11-2 with TRBJ2-2, with unresolved D. The V gene's germline CDR1 is SGHAT and CDR2 FQNNGV. V was trimmed by 5 bases and J by 0 bases, leaving 10 bases between them. The CDR3 has 15 residues. DNA for the CDR3: TGTGCCAGCAGCGTGGCTCACGCGAACACCGGGGAGCTGTTTTTT. This sequence encodes CASSVAHANTGELFF.

The chain links TRBV28 to TRBJ1-4; 7 bases are a match to TRBD1. CDR3 length: 15 residues. V shed 2 bases, J shed 7 bases, and the junction held 7 bases outside the gene matches. Germline V lookup: CDR1 MDHEN, CDR2 SYDVKM. As DNA, the CDR3 is TGTGCCAGCAGTTTAAAGGGGGCCGGGTTTGAAAAACTGTTTTTT. Protein sequence: CASSLKGAGFEKLFF.